Listed below are T cell receptor beta chains from one sample, sequenced in a study of T cell responses to AZD1222 COVID-19 vaccine. Clones were read by immunoSEQ multiplex PCR, and TCRdb kept only the in-frame ones, dropping some. The data show 98,000 or so clones, about 94% seen once. The specimen was peripheral blood, collected on day 0 of AZD1222 vaccination. The receptors were sampled from an adult in good health. CDR3s include the opening cysteine and the closing phenylalanine or tryptophan. Each record gives: J gene, V gene, D gene, clone size, CDR3 protein, CDR3 DNA. The D gene is left open where the match is weak. The size field is filled for only some rows; it gives once, few, many or a size class.

TRBJ1-1	TRBV7-9	.	few	CASSPRFAGANTEAFF	TGTGCCAGCAGCCCTAGGTTTGCAGGGGCGAACACTGAAGCTTTCTTT
TRBJ1-5	TRBV2	.	.	CASSAWGGEQPQHF	TGTGCCAGCAGCGCGTGGGGGGGAGAGCAGCCCCAGCATTTT
TRBJ2-7	TRBV3-1/TRBV3-2	TRBD2	.	CASSPSWTSTSYEQYF	TGTGCCAGCAGCCCCTCCTGGACTAGTACGTCCTACGAGCAGTACTTC
TRBJ2-1	TRBV29-1	.	.	CSVEETPPDYNEQFF	TGCAGCGTTGAAGAGACCCCCCCCGACTACAATGAGCAGTTCTTC
TRBJ2-1	TRBV5-4	.	.	CASSLARAATYNEQFF	TGTGCCAGCAGCTTGGCTCGGGCTGCAACCTACAATGAGCAGTTCTTC
TRBJ2-3	TRBV19	.	.	CASSIRGSATEFKAYTQYF	TGTGCCAGTAGTATAAGGGGGTCTGCCACTGAGTTCAAGGCTTATACGCAGTATTTT
TRBJ2-1	TRBV18	.	.	CASSPLDGTYNEQFF	TGTGCCAGCTCACCCCTAGACGGTACCTACAATGAGCAGTTCTTC
TRBJ2-3	TRBV6-5	TRBD2	.	CASRALEGLMDTQYF	TGTGCCAGCAGGGCCCTAGAGGGACTAATGGATACGCAGTATTTT
TRBJ2-4	TRBV19	TRBD2	once	CASSNREGAKNIQYF	TGTGCCAGTAGTAATCGGGAGGGAGCCAAAAACATTCAGTACTTC
TRBJ1-3	TRBV27	.	.	CASSRGNTIYF	TGTGCCAGCAGTCGAGGAAACACCATATATTTT
TRBJ2-7	TRBV3-1/TRBV3-2	.	.	CASSPGVARRNMKQYF	TGTGCCAGCAGCCCCGGGGTGGCCCGCCGAAATATGAAGCAGTACTTC
TRBJ1-4	TRBV12-3/TRBV12-4	.	.	CASSLDGEKLFF	TGTGCCAGCAGCCTAGATGGTGAAAAACTGTTTTTT
TRBJ2-1	TRBV11-3	.	.	CASSSARSYEQFF	TGTGCCAGCAGCTCGGCCCGATCGTATGAGCAGTTCTTC
TRBJ1-1	TRBV3-1/TRBV3-2	TRBD1	.	CASSLQTGQVDAFF	TGTGCCAGCAGCCTGCAGACGGGACAGGTTGATGCTTTCTTT
TRBJ2-2	TRBV19	TRBD2	.	CASSTSGTKLIGELFF	TGTGCCAGTAGTACGTCCGGGACTAAGTTAATCGGGGAGCTGTTTTTT
TRBJ2-7	TRBV29-1	.	.	CSVLNAYEQYF	TGCAGCGTCCTCAACGCCTACGAGCAGTACTTC
TRBJ2-7	TRBV4-1	.	once	CASSLRESVVYEQYF	TGCGCCAGCAGCTTGAGGGAGTCGGTCGTCTACGAGCAGTACTTC
TRBJ2-2	TRBV11-2	.	.	CASSPGRQVLTGELFF	TGTGCCAGCAGCCCCGGTAGGCAGGTCCTAACCGGGGAGCTGTTTTTT
TRBJ1-5	TRBV9	TRBD1	.	CASSGGQGSNQPQHF	TGTGCCAGCAGCGGAGGACAGGGTAGCAATCAGCCCCAGCATTTT
TRBJ1-6	TRBV3-1/TRBV3-2	TRBD1	.	CASRPTGGNSPLHF	TGTGCCAGCAGGCCAACAGGGGGCAATTCACCCCTCCACTTT
TRBJ1-4	TRBV7-9	.	.	CASSLIESREKLFF	TGTGCCAGCAGCTTAATAGAGTCAAGAGAAAAACTGTTTTTT
TRBJ2-3	TRBV7-2	.	.	CASSLSLGTSIRTDTQYF	TGTGCCAGCAGCCTCTCGCTAGGGACTTCCATCCGCACAGATACGCAGTATTTT
TRBJ1-5	TRBV4-1	.	.	CASSQVTGAVWPQHF	TGCGCCAGCAGCCAAGTTACAGGAGCCGTTTGGCCCCAGCATTTT
TRBJ2-1	TRBV7-3	TRBD1	few	CASSWTGAYNNEQFF	TGTGCCAGCAGCTGGACAGGGGCGTACAACAATGAGCAGTTCTTC